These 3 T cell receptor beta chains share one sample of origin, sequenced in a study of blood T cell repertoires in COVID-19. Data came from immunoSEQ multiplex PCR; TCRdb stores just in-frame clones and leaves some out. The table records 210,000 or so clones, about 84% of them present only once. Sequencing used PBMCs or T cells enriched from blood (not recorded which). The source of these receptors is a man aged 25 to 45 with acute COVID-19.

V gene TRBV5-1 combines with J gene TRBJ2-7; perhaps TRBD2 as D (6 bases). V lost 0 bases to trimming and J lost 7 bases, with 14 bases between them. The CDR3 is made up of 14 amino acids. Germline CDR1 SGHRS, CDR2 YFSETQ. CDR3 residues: CASSLGGLTREQYF. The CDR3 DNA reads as TGCGCCAGCAGCTTGGGTGGGTTGACTAGGGAGCAGTACTTC.

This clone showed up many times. The CDR3 protein is CASSGTSGGANEQFF. The CDR3 region has the DNA TGTGCCAGCAGTGGGACTAGCGGGGGGGCCAATGAGCAGTTCTTC. V usage is TRBV6-4 and J usage is TRBJ2-1; 15 nucleotides align to TRBD2. This CDR3 comprises 15 residues. Trimming at V came to 4 bases and at J to 6 bases, leaving 1 base not matched to a gene. Germline V gene sequence: CDR1 MRHNA, CDR2 SNTAGT.

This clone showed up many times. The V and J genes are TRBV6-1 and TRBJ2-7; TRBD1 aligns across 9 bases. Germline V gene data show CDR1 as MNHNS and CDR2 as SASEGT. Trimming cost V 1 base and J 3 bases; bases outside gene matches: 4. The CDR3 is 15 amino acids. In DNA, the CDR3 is TGTGCCAGCAGTGAAGGGGAGACAGGGGGCTACGAGCAGTACTTC. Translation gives CASSEGETGGYEQYF.